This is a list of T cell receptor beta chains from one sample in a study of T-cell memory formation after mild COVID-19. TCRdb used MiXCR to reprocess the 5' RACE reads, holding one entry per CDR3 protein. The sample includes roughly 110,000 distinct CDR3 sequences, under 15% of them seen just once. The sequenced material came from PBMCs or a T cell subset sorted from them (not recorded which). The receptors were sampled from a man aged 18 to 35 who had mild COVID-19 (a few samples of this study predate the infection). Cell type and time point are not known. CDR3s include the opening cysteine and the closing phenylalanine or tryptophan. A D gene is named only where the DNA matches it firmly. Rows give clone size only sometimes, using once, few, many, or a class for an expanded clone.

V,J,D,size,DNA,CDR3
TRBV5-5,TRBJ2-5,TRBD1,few,TGTGCCAGCAGCTTAGGGGCAGGGGGCGGCGAGACCCAGTACTTC,CASSLGAGGGETQYF
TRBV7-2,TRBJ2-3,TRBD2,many,TGTGCCAGCAGCAAGGGGCGGGGGGCCCGCACAGATACGCAGTATTTT,CASSKGRGARTDTQYF
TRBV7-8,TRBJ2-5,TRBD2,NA,TGTGCCAGCAGCTCCTGGGACTACCTCGGGACCCAGTACTTC,CASSSWDYLGTQYF
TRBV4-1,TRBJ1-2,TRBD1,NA,TGCGCCAGCAGCCCTAACCCCCCCGGGACAGCCTATGGCTACACCTTC,CASSPNPPGTAYGYTF
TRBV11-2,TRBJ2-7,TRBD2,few,TGTGCCAGCAGCTCACCTATAGCGGGAGTCCACGAGCAGTACTTC,CASSSPIAGVHEQYF
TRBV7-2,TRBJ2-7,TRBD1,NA,TGTGCCAGCAGCTTAGGGGACAGCCTTAACTACGAGCAGTACTTC,CASSLGDSLNYEQYF
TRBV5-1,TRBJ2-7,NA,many,TGCGCCAGCAGCTTGGTGTCTTCCTACGAGCAGTACTTC,CASSLVSSYEQYF
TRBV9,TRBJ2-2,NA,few,TGTGCCAGCAGCGTAGGGGGGGCGACCGGGGAGCTGTTTTTT,CASSVGGATGELFF
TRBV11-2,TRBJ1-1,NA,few,TGTGCCAGCAGCGGCCCAGGGGTGCACACTGAAGCTTTCTTT,CASSGPGVHTEAFF
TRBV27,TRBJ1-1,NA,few,TGTGCCAGCAGTTTGGAGGGCCTACACACTGAAGCTTTCTTT,CASSLEGLHTEAFF
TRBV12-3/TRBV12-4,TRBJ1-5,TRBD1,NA,TGTGCCAGCAGGACAGGGTATAGCAATCAGCCCCAGCATTTT,CASRTGYSNQPQHF
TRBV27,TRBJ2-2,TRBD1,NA,TGTGCCAGCAGCCGATGGGGGACAGGGAACACCGGGGAGCTGTTTTTT,CASSRWGTGNTGELFF
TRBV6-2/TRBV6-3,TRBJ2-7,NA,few,TGTGCCAGCAGTTTGATTTCGGAGTACGAGCAGTACTTC,CASSLISEYEQYF
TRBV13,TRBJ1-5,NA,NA,TGTGCCAGCAGCACCGATAATCAGCCCCAGCATTTT,CASSTDNQPQHF
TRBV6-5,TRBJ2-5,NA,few,TGTGCCAGCAGTCCCCCTGCGGTATTTAGGGAGACCCAGTACTTC,CASSPPAVFRETQYF
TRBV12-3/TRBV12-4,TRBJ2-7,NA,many,TGTGCCAGCAGCCCGAACGGCTACGAGCAGTACTTC,CASSPNGYEQYF
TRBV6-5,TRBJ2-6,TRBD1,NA,TGTGCCAGCAGCTTAGAACAGGGGTACGGGGCCAACGTCCTGACTTTC,CASSLEQGYGANVLTF
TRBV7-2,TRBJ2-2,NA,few,TGTGCCAGCAGCCCTTCGGGGGAGCTGTTTTTT,CASSPSGELFF
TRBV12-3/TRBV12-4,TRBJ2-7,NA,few,TGTGCCAGCAGTTTACTAGGGGACGAGCAGTACTTC,CASSLLGDEQYF
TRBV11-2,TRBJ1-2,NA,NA,TGTGCCAGCAGCTCCTTACAATACGGACAGTGGGACTATGGCTACACCTTC,CASSSLQYGQWDYGYTF
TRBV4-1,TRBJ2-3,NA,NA,TGCGCCAGCACCCCAAGGGACCTGGTCCCAGATACGCAGTATTTT,CASTPRDLVPDTQYF
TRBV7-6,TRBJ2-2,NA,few,TGTGCCAGCAGCTTATATCCCCCGGGGGAGCCGAACACCGGGGAGCTGTTTTTT,CASSLYPPGEPNTGELFF
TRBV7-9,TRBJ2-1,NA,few,TGTGCCAGCAGCTTGGGGAACTTTTTTACTCTCTTC,CASSLGNFFTLF
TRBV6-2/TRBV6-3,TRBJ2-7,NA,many,TGTGCCAGCAGTTACGTTGACGACTACGAGCAGTACTTC,CASSYVDDYEQYF
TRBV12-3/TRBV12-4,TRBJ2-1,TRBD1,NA,TGTGCCAGCAGAGGGACAGCTATCATCTTC,CASRGTAIIF